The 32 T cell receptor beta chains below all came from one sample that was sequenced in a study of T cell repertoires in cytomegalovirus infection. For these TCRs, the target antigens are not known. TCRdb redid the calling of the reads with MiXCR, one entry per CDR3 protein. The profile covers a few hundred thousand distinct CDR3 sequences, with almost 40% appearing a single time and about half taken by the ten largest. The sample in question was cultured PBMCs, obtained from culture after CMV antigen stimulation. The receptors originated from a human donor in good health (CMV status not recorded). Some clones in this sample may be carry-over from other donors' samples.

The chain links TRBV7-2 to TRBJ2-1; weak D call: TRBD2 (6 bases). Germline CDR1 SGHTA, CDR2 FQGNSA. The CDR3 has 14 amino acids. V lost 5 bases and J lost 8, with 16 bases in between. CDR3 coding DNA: TGTGCCAGCAGCCCCGACTGGCCGGGGGATGAGCAGTTCTTC. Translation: CASSPDWPGDEQFF.

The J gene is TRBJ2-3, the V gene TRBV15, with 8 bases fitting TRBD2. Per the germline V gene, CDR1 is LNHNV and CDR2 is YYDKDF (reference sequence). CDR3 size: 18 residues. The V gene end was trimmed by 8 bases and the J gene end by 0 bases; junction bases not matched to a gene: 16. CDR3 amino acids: CATYPGRSGSSSTDTQYF. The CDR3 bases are TGTGCCACCTACCCGGGCAGGAGCGGGAGTTCTAGCACAGATACGCAGTATTTT.

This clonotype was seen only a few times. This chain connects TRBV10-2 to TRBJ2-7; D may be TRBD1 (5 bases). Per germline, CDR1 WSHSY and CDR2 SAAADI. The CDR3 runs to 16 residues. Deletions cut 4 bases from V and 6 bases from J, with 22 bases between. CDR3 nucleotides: TGCGCCAGCAGTGGGGGCCTCCCCTTCCAGGCGATCGAGCAGTACTTC. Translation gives CASSGGLPFQAIEQYF.

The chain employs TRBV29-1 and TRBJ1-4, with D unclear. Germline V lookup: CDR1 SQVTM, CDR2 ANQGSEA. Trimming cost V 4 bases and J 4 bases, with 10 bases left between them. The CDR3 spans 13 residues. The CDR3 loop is CSVAVQYNEKLFF. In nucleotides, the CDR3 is TGCAGCGTTGCAGTACAGTATAATGAAAAACTGTTTTTT.

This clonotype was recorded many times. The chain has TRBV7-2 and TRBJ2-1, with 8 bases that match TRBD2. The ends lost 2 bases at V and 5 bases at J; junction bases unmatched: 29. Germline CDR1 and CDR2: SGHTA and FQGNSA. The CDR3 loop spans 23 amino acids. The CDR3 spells CASSLFAPDRGRSGSPRHNEQFF. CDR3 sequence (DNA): TGTGCCAGCAGCTTATTTGCTCCGGATAGGGGTCGAAGCGGGAGCCCCCGTCACAATGAGCAGTTCTTC.

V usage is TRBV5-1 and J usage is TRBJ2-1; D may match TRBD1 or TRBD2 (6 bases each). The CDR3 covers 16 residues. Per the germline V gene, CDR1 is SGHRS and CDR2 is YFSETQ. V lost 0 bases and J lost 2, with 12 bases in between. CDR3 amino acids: CASSLGVGGPYNEQFF. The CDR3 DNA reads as TGCGCCAGCAGCTTGGGTGTCGGGGGCCCCTACAATGAGCAGTTCTTC.

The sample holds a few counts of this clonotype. Here the CDR3 DNA reads TGTGCCAGCAGCTTATTGGGGTTCGGCTACACCTTC. Encoded protein: CASSLLGFGYTF. The rearrangement joins TRBV7-2 to TRBJ1-2; D unresolved. The germline V gene encodes CDR1 SGHTA and CDR2 FQGNSA. V lost 2 bases, J lost 8 bases, and 9 bases lay in between. The CDR3 runs 12 residues.

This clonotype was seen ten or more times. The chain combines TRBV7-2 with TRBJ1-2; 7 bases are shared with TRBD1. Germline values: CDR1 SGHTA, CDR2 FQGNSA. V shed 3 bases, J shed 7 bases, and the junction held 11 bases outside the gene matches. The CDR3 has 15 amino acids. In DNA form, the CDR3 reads TGTGCCAGCAGCTTTCGGGACAGCTCCCGGGGTGGCTACACCTTC. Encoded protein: CASSFRDSSRGGYTF.

The DNA for the CDR3 is TGTGCCAGTAAAGGGGACATCTCGACAGATACGCAGTATTTT. It translates to CASKGDISTDTQYF. The V gene is TRBV19, the J gene TRBJ2-3; D perhaps matches TRBD1 (6 bases). CDR1 is LNHDA and CDR2 is SQIVND in the germline V gene (reference sequence). The V end lost 7 bases, the J end lost 3 bases, and 14 bases lay between the germline ends. The CDR3 is 14 amino acids.

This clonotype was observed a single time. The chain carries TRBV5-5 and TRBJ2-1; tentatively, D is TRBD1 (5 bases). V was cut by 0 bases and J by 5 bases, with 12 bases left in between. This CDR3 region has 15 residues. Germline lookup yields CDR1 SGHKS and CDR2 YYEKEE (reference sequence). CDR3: CASSLAGAVHNEQFF. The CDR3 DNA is TGTGCCAGCAGCTTGGCTGGGGCCGTGCACAATGAGCAGTTCTTC.

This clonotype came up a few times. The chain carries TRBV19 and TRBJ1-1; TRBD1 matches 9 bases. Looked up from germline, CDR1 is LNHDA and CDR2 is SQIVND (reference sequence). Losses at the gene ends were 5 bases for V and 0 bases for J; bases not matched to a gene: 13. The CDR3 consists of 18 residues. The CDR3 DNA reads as TGTGCCAGTAGTCTTGGCCCGCAAACAGGGGGCGTGAACACTGAAGCTTTCTTT. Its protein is CASSLGPQTGGVNTEAFF. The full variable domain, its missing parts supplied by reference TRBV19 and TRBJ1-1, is DGGITQSPKYLFRKEGQNVTLSCEQNLNHDAMYWYRQDPGQGLRLIYYSQIVNDFQKGDIAEGYSVSREKKESFPLTVTSAQKNPTAFYLCASSLGPQTGGVNTEAFFGQGTRLTVV.

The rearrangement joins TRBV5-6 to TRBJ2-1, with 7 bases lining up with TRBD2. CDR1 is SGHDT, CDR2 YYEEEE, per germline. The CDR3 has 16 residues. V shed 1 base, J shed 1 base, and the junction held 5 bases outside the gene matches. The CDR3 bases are TGTGCCAGCAGCTTGTACGGGGGGTCGTCCTACAATGAGCAGTTCTTC. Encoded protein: CASSLYGGSSYNEQFF.

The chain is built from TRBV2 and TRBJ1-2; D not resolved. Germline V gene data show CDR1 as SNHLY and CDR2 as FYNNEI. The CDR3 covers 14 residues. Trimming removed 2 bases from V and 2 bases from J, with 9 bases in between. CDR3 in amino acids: CASSESGFNYGYTF. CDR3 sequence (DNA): TGTGCCAGCAGTGAATCCGGGTTCAACTATGGCTACACCTTC.

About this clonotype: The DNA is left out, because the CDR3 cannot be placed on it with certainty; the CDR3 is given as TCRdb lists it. The CDR3 loop is CASTSGAGYGYTF. The chain recombines TRBV28 with TRBJ1-2; the D call TRBD1 from the table was never checked on the DNA. With termini counted, the CDR3 has 13 amino acids. Germline V gene data show CDR1 as MDHEN and CDR2 as SYDVKM.

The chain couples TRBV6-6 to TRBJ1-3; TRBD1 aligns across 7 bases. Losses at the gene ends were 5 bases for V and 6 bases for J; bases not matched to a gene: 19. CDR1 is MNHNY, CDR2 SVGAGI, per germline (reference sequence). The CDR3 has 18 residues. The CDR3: CASSPTRIGQELINTIYF. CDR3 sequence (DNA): TGTGCCAGCAGTCCCACCCGAATCGGACAGGAGCTGATAAACACCATATATTTT.

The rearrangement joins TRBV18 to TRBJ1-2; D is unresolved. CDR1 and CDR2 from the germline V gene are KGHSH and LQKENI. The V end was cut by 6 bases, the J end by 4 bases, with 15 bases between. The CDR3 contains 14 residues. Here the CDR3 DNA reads TGTGCCAGCTCCGGCGAGATGGTGTCCTATGGCTACACCTTC. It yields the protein CASSGEMVSYGYTF.

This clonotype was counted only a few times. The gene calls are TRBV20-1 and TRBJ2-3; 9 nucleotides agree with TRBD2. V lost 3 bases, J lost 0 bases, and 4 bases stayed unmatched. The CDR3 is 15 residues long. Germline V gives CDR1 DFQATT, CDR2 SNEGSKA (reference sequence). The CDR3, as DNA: TGCAGTGCTAGTGGAGCGGGGGGTAGCACAGATACGCAGTATTTT. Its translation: CSASGAGGSTDTQYF.

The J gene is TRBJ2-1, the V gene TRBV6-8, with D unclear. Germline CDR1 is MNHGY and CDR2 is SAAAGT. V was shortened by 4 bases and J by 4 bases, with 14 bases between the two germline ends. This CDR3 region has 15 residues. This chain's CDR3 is CASSSPLAPYNEQFF. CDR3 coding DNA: TGTGCCAGCAGTTCCCCCCTCGCCCCGTACAATGAGCAGTTCTTC.

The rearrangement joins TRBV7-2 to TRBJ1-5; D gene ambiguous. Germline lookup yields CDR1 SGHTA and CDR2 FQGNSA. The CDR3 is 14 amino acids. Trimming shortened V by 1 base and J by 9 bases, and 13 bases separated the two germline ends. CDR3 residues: CASSLEVGQAPQHF. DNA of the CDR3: TGTGCCAGCAGCTTAGAAGTAGGGCAGGCGCCCCAGCATTTT.

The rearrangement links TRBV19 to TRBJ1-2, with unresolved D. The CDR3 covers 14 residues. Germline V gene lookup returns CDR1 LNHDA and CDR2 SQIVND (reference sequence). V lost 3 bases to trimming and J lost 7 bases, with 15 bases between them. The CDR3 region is CASSIHSDLGGYTF. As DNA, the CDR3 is TGTGCCAGTAGTATCCACTCCGACTTGGGTGGCTACACCTTC. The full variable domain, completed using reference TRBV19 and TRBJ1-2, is DGGITQSPKYLFRKEGQNVTLSCEQNLNHDAMYWYRQDPGQGLRLIYYSQIVNDFQKGDIAEGYSVSREKKESFPLTVTSAQKNPTAFYLCASSIHSDLGGYTFGSGTRLTVV.

The CDR3 here is CATSPPGGAITNEKLFF. The CDR3 nucleotides are TGTGCCACCAGCCCACCGGGGGGGGCTATAACTAATGAAAAACTGTTTTTT. The chain combines TRBV15 with TRBJ1-4; D may be TRBD1 (6 bases). The CDR3 is made up of 17 amino acids. V shed 5 bases and J shed 1 base, with 17 bases lying between them. Looked up from germline, CDR1 is LNHNV and CDR2 is YYDKDF (reference sequence).

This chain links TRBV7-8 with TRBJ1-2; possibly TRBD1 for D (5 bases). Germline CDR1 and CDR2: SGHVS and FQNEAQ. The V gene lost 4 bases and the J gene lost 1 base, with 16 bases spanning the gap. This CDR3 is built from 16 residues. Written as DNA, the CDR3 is TGTGCCAGCAGCTACCCTCTCGGACACTATAACTATGGCTACACCTTC. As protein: CASSYPLGHYNYGYTF.

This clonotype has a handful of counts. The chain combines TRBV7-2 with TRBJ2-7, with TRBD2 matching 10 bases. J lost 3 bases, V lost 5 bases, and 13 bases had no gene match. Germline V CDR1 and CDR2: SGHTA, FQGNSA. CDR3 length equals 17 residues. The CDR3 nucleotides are TGTGCCAGCAGCCCTAGTCGGCTAGCGGGAGTATTCTACGAGCAGTACTTC. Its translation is CASSPSRLAGVFYEQYF.

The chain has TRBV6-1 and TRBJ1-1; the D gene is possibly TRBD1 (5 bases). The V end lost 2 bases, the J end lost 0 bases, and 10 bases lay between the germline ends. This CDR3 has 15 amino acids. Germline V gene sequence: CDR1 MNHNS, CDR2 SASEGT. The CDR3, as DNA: TGTGCCAGCAGTGAACCTCAGGGAGTGAACACTGAAGCTTTCTTT. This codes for CASSEPQGVNTEAFF.

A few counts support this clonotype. For the CDR3, the DNA is TGTGCCAGCAGCCCATCCAGCACGGGCCCCTACGAGCAGTACTTC. This encodes CASSPSSTGPYEQYF. The chain recombines TRBV7-9 with TRBJ2-7; D ambiguous. The CDR3 contains 15 residues. The germline V gene encodes CDR1 SEHNR and CDR2 FQNEAQ (reference sequence). Trimming removed 5 bases at V and 2 bases at J, with 16 bases between.

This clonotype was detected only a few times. CDR3 DNA: TGCAGTGCTAGAGCGAAAGGATGGATTACTAGCGGGGAAATCACAGATACGCAGTATTTT. Translated: CSARAKGWITSGEITDTQYF. The chain combines TRBV20-1 with TRBJ2-3; 10 nucleotides line up with TRBD2. J lost 2 bases, V lost 1 base, and 18 bases had no gene match. In germline, CDR1 is DFQATT, CDR2 SNEGSKA (reference sequence). This CDR3 is built from 20 residues.

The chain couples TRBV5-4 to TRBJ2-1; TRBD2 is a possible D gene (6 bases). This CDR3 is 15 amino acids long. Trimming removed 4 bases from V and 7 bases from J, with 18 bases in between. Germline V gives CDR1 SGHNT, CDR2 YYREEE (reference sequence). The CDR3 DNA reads TGTGCCAGCAGCCTCTCAGGGACTCCGGGGAATGAGCAGTTCTTC. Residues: CASSLSGTPGNEQFF.

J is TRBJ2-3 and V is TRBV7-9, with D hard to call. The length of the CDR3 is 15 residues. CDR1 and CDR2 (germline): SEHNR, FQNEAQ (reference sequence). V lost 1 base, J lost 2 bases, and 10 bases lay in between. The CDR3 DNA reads TGTGCCAGCAGCTTAGATTCTAGTCCCACAGATACGCAGTATTTT. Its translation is CASSLDSSPTDTQYF. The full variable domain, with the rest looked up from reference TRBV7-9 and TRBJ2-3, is DTGVSQNPRHKITKRGQNVTFRCDPISEHNRLYWYRQTLGQGPEFLTYFQNEAQLEKSRLLSDRFSAERPKGSFSTLEIQRTEQGDSAMYLCASSLDSSPTDTQYFGPGTRLTVL.

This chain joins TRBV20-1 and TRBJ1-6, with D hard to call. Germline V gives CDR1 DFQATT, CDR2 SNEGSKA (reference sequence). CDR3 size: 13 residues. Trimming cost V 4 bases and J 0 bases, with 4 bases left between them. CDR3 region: CSAMGSYNSPLHF. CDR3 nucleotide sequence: TGCAGTGCTATGGGCTCCTATAATTCACCCCTCCACTTT.

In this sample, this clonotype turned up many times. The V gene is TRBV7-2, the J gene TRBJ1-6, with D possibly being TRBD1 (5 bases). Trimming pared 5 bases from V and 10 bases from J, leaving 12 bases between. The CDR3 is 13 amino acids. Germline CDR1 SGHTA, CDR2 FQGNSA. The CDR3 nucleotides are TGTGCCAGCAGCCGCGGGGGGGACTCACCCCTCCACTTT. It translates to CASSRGGDSPLHF.

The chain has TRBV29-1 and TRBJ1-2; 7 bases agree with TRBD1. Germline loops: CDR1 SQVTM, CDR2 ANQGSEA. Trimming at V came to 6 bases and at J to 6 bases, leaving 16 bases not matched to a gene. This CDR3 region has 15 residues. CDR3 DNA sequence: TGCAGCGTCTCCCTCCTCGCGGACAGGCGCGATGGCTACACCTTC. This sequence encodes CSVSLLADRRDGYTF.

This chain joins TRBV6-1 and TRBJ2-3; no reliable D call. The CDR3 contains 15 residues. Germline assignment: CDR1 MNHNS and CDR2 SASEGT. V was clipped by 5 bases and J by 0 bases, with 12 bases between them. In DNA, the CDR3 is TGTGCCAGCAGTCCAACTGACGGGAGCACAGATACGCAGTATTTT. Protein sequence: CASSPTDGSTDTQYF.